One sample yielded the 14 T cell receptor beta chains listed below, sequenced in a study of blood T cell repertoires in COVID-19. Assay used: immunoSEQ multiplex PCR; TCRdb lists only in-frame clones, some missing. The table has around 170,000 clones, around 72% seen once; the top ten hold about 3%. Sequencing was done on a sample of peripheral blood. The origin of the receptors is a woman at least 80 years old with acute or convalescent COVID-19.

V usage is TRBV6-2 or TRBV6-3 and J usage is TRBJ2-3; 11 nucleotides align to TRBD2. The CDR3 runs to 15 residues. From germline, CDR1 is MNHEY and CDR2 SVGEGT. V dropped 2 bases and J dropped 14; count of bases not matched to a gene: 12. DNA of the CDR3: TGTGCCAGCAGTTACACCAGACTAGCGGGGATGAGTCTGTATTTT. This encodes CASSYTRLAGMSLYF.

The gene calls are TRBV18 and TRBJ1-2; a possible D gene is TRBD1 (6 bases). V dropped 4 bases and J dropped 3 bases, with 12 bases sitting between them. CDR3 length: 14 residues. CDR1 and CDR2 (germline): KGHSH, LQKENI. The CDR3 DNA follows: TGTGCCAGCTCACTAACAGGGTCTGACTATGGCTACACCTTC. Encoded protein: CASSLTGSDYGYTF. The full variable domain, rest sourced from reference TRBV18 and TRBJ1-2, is NAGVMQNPRHLVRRRGQEARLRCSPMKGHSHVYWYRQLPEEGLKFMVYLQKENIIDESGMPKERFSAEFPKEGPSILRIQQVVRGDSAAYFCASSLTGSDYGYTFGSGTRLTVV.

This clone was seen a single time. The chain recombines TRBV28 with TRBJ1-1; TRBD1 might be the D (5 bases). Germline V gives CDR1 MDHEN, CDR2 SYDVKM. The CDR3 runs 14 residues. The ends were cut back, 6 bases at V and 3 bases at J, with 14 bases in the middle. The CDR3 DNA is TGTGCCAGCAGGGCAGGACTACAGGACACTGAAGCTTTCTTT. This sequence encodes CASRAGLQDTEAFF.

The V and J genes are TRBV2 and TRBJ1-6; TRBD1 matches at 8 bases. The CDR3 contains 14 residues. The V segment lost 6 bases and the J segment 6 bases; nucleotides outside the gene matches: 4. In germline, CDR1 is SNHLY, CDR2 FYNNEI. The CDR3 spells CASRDRDINSPLHF. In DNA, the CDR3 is TGTGCCAGCAGGGACAGGGACATTAATTCACCCCTCCACTTT.

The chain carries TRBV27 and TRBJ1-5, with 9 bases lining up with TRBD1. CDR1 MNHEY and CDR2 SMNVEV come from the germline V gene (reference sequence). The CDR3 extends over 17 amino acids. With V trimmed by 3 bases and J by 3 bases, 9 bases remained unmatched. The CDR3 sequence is CASSFTGGHKINQPQHF. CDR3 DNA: TGTGCCAGCAGTTTTACAGGGGGCCACAAGATCAATCAGCCCCAGCATTTT.

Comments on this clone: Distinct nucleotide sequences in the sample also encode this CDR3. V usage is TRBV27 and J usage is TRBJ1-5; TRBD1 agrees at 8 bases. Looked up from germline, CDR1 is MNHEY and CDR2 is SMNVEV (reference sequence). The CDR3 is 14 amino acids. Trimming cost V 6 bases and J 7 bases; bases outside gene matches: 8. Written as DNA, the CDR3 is TGTGCCAGCAGCCCCCCAGGGGGCCGGCAGCCCCAGCATTTT. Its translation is CASSPPGGRQPQHF.

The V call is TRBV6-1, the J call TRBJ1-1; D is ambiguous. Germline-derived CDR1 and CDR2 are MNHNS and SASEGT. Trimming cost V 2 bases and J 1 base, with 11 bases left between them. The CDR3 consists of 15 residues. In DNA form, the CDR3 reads TGTGCCAGCAGTGAACCGGGAAAAGGGAACACTGAAGCTTTCTTT. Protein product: CASSEPGKGNTEAFF.

The CDR3 DNA is TGTGCCAGCAGCTTAGGCACAGGGAATCAGCCCCAGCATTTT. Amino acids: CASSLGTGNQPQHF. The chain carries TRBV11-2 and TRBJ1-5; perhaps TRBD1 as D (6 bases). The CDR3 consists of 14 residues. Looked up from germline, CDR1 is SGHAT and CDR2 is FQNNGV. V dropped 1 base and J dropped 4 bases, with 8 bases sitting between them.

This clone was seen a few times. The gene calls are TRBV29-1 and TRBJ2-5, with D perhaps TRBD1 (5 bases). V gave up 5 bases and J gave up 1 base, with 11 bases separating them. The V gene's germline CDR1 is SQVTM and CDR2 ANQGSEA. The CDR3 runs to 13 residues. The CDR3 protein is CSVLRQFQETQYF. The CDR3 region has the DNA TGCAGCGTTCTCCGACAGTTCCAAGAGACCCAGTACTTC. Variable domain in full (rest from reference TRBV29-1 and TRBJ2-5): SAVISQKPSRDICQRGTSLTIQCQVDSQVTMMFWYRQQPGQSLTLIATANQGSEATYESGFVIDKFPISRPNLTFSTLTVSNMSPEDSSIYLCSVLRQFQETQYFGPGTRLLVL.

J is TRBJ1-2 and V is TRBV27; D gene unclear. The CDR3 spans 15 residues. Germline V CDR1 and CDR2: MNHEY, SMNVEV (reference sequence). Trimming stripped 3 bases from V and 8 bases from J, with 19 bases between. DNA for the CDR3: TGTGCCAGCAGTTTTATATCCCCGCAGGCGGGGGGCTACACCTTC. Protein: CASSFISPQAGGYTF.

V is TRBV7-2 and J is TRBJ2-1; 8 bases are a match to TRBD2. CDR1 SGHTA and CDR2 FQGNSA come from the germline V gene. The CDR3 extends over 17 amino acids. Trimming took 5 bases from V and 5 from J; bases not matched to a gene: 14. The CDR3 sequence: CASSRTAGRGWDNEQFF. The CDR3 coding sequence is TGTGCCAGCAGCAGAACCGCCGGGAGGGGGTGGGACAATGAGCAGTTCTTC.

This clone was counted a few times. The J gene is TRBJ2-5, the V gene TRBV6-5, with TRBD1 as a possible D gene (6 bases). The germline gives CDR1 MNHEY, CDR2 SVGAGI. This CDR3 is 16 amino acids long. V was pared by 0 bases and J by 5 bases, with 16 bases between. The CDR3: CASSYSGQKSGETQYF. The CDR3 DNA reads TGTGCCAGCAGTTACTCGGGACAAAAAAGTGGGGAGACCCAGTACTTC.

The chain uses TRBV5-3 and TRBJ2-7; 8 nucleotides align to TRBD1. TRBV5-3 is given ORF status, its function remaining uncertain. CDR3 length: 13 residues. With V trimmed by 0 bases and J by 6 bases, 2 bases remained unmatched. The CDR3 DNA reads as TGTGCCAGAAGCTTGGTTGGGACAGGCGAGCAGTACTTC. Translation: CARSLVGTGEQYF.

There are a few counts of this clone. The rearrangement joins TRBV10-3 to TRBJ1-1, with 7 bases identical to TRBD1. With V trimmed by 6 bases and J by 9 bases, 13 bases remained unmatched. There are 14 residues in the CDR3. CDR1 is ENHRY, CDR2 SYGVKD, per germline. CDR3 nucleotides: TGTGCCATCAGCGAGAATACCGGGACAGCGAAAGCTTTCTTT. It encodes CAISENTGTAKAFF.